A single sample gave rise to the 20 T cell receptor beta chains below, sequenced in a study of identifying expanded T cells in peripheral blood. Method: immunoSEQ multiplex PCR; TCRdb's copy keeps in-frame clones and lacks some. The repertoire holds about 91,000 clones, with 88% as singletons. The sample was blood. These receptors were collected from a person aged 18 to 70 in good health.

The chain recombines TRBV2 with TRBJ2-2; TRBD1 is a possible D gene (6 bases). V was clipped by 6 bases and J by 1 base, with 9 bases between them. Germline V gene sequence: CDR1 SNHLY, CDR2 FYNNEI. This CDR3 comprises 14 residues. CDR3 amino acids: CASRETGNTGELFF. The CDR3 bases are TGTGCCAGCAGAGAGACAGGGAACACCGGGGAGCTGTTTTTT.

The chain links TRBV7-9 to TRBJ2-7, with a tentative D call TRBD1 (5 bases). Between the trimmed V and J ends, which lost 5 bases and 3 bases, there was a span of 17 bases. Germline V gene sequence: CDR1 SEHNR, CDR2 FQNEAQ (reference sequence). This CDR3 region has 15 residues. The CDR3, as DNA: TGTGCCAGCAGCCCAGGCGCAGGGCACTTCTACGAGCAGTACTTC. Its protein is CASSPGAGHFYEQYF.

The chain recombines TRBV11-2 with TRBJ1-1; 9 nucleotides agree with TRBD1. In germline, CDR1 is SGHAT, CDR2 FQNNGV. The CDR3 runs to 14 residues. The V and J ends lost 3 bases and 6 bases, in that order; junction bases with no gene match: 5. The CDR3 protein is CASSFRDRVSEAFF. DNA of the CDR3: TGTGCCAGCAGCTTCCGGGACAGGGTGTCTGAAGCTTTCTTT.

The chain joins TRBV4-3 to TRBJ1-5; perhaps TRBD1 as D (6 bases). Germline loops: CDR1 LGHNA, CDR2 YSLEER. The CDR3 runs to 16 residues. V was pared by 0 bases and J by 2 bases, with 11 bases between. Here the CDR3 DNA reads TGCGCCAGCAGCCAAGATGGGGCAGGGGGCAATCAGCCCCAGCATTTT. Protein product: CASSQDGAGGNQPQHF.

The chain has TRBV25-1 and TRBJ1-1, with TRBD1 matching 10 bases. Germline CDR1 is MGHDK and CDR2 is SYGVNS. Germline trimming cut 4 bases from V and 5 bases from J; bases unmatched to any gene: 4. The length of the CDR3 is 14 residues. The CDR3 nucleotides are TGTGCCAGCAGTGGGGGGACAGGGGCGACTGAAGCTTTCTTT. This gives the protein CASSGGTGATEAFF.

The rearrangement uses TRBV4-3 and TRBJ2-7; the match to TRBD1 covers 9 bases. The CDR3 sequence is 15 residues long. V lost 4 bases, J lost 2 bases, and 6 bases stayed unmatched. CDR1 and CDR2 (germline): LGHNA, YSLEER. CDR3 nucleotides: TGCGCCAGCAGCCTCTCACAGGGGGCAACCTACGAGCAGTACTTC. It yields the protein CASSLSQGATYEQYF.

This chain links TRBV7-9 with TRBJ2-7, with D possibly being TRBD1 (6 bases). Trimming took off 3 bases at V and 2 bases at J, with 17 bases between the two ends. The CDR3 has 16 residues. The V gene's germline CDR1 is SEHNR and CDR2 FQNEAQ (reference sequence). In DNA form, the CDR3 reads TGTGCCAGCAGCTTCCCTCGACAGGAAGAGACCTACGAGCAGTACTTC. It codes for CASSFPRQEETYEQYF.

V is TRBV9 and J is TRBJ2-7; tentative D call: TRBD2 (6 bases). V shed 1 base and J shed 0 bases, with 11 bases lying between them. The CDR3 runs 15 residues. Germline V gene data show CDR1 as SGDLS and CDR2 as YYNGEE. The CDR3 is CASSVYWRDSYEQYF. CDR3 DNA: TGTGCCAGCAGCGTATATTGGCGGGACTCCTACGAGCAGTACTTC.

The chain couples TRBV2 to TRBJ2-3, with 8 bases lining up with TRBD2. The CDR3 has 15 residues. Per germline, CDR1 SNHLY and CDR2 FYNNEI. V was clipped by 6 bases and J by 2 bases; unmatched bases: 7. CDR3 DNA sequence: TGTGCCAGCAGGGAACTAGCGGCCACCACAGATACGCAGTATTTT. This gives the protein CASRELAATTDTQYF. Filled out from reference TRBV2 and TRBJ2-3, the complete variable domain reads EPEVTQTPSHQVTQMGQEVILRCVPISNHLYFYWYRQILGQKVEFLVSFYNNEISEKSEIFDDQFSVERPDGSNFTLKIRSTKLEDSAMYFCASRELAATTDTQYFGPGTRLTVL.

The rearrangement uses TRBV4-3 and TRBJ2-1, with D unclear. The CDR3 is made up of 13 amino acids. The germline V gene has CDR1 LGHNA and CDR2 YSLEER. Trimming took off 0 bases at V and 8 bases at J, with 8 bases between the two ends. CDR3 bases: TGCGCCAGCAGCCAAGAGAAGGCATATGAGCAGTTCTTC. Translated: CASSQEKAYEQFF.

The V and J genes are TRBV6-4 and TRBJ2-2, with D maybe TRBD2 (6 bases). V was clipped by 2 bases and J by 4 bases, with 11 bases between them. CDR1 is MRHNA, CDR2 SNTAGT, per germline. This CDR3 comprises 15 residues. CDR3 DNA: TGTGCCAGCAGTGACAACAGCGGGTCCACCGGGGAGCTGTTTTTT. Its translation: CASSDNSGSTGELFF.

Many counts were recorded for this clone. The rearrangement links TRBV6-1 to TRBJ2-1, with 10 bases lining up with TRBD2. The CDR3 is 15 amino acids. The V and J ends lost 2 bases and 2 bases, in that order; junction bases with no gene match: 0. The V gene's germline CDR1 is MNHNS and CDR2 SASEGT. The CDR3 sequence: CASSESGGAYNEQFF. The CDR3 bases are TGTGCCAGCAGTGAAAGCGGGGGGGCCTACAATGAGCAGTTCTTC.

This clone was detected once. V gene TRBV5-1 combines with J gene TRBJ2-2; D is unclear. Germline V gene data show CDR1 as SGHRS and CDR2 as YFSETQ. V lost 0 bases and J lost 5, with 8 bases in between. CDR3 length equals 14 residues. CDR3: CASSLAGDTGELFF. CDR3 in DNA: TGCGCCAGCAGCTTGGCTGGGGATACCGGGGAGCTGTTTTTT.

The V gene is TRBV5-1, the J gene TRBJ2-5, with 7 bases matching TRBD1. There are 13 residues in the CDR3. Germline V gene data show CDR1 as SGHRS and CDR2 as YFSETQ. After removal of 2 bases from V and 7 bases from J, the junction contained 5 bases not matched to a gene. The CDR3 spells CASSFQGDGTQYF. The CDR3 bases are TGCGCCAGCAGCTTTCAGGGGGACGGGACCCAGTACTTC. The variable domain in full, with the rest retrieved from reference TRBV5-1 and TRBJ2-5, is KAGVTQTPRYLIKTRGQQVTLSCSPISGHRSVSWYQQTPGQGLQFLFEYFSETQRNKGNFPGRFSGRQFSNSRSEMNVSTLELGDSALYLCASSFQGDGTQYFGPGTRLLVL.

The rearrangement links TRBV7-3 to TRBJ2-7; 9 bases align to TRBD1. The CDR3 runs 15 residues. V was pared by 4 bases and J by 2 bases, with 6 bases of the junction left unmatched. Germline CDR1 and CDR2: SGHTA and FQGTGA. The CDR3, as DNA: TGTGCCAGCAGCTCTTCCGGGACAGGGCCCTACGAGCAGTACTTC. This gives the protein CASSSSGTGPYEQYF. Complete variable domain (other parts from reference TRBV7-3 and TRBJ2-7): GAGVSQTPSNKVTEKGKYVELRCDPISGHTALYWYRQSLGQGPEFLIYFQGTGAADDSGLPNDRFFAVRPEGSVSTLKIQRTERGDSAVYLCASSSSGTGPYEQYFGPGTRLTVT.

The V call is TRBV29-1, the J call TRBJ2-5; no firm D call. Trimming took 0 bases from V and 3 from J, leaving 14 bases between them. CDR1 SQVTM and CDR2 ANQGSEA come from the germline V gene. The CDR3 loop spans 15 amino acids. In nucleotides, the CDR3 is TGCAGCGTTGAAGACCCTTCGGAAGTGGAAGAGACCCAGTACTTC. This codes for CSVEDPSEVEETQYF.

CDR3: CATSRRRSTGSVRETQYF. The CDR3 bases are TGTGCCACCAGCAGACGGAGAAGCACAGGGTCGGTCAGGGAGACCCAGTACTTC. V is TRBV15 and J is TRBJ2-5; maybe TRBD1 (6 bases). The V end was cut by 2 bases, the J end by 5 bases, with 24 bases between. The germline V gene encodes CDR1 LNHNV and CDR2 YYDKDF (reference sequence). The CDR3 totals 18 residues.

This clone came up once. The V call is TRBV10-3, the J call TRBJ2-2; tentative D call: TRBD1 (6 bases). CDR3 size: 13 residues. CDR1 and CDR2 (germline): ENHRY, SYGVKD. The germline V and J ends were trimmed by 6 bases and 1 base, with 6 bases remaining between them. CDR3 region: CAIRDRNTGELFF. In DNA form, the CDR3 reads TGTGCCATCAGGGACAGGAACACCGGGGAGCTGTTTTTT.

The chain carries TRBV11-2 and TRBJ1-5; D is undetermined. Germline CDR1 is SGHAT and CDR2 is FQNNGV. The CDR3 loop spans 13 amino acids. V shed 1 base and J shed 10 bases, with 11 bases lying between them. CDR3: CASSLGWRAPQHF. CDR3 bases: TGTGCCAGCAGCTTAGGGTGGCGGGCACCCCAGCATTTT.

V and J are TRBV11-2 and TRBJ2-7; D not certain. The CDR3 sequence is 14 residues long. CDR1 is SGHAT and CDR2 is FQNNGV in the germline V gene. The germline V and J ends were trimmed by 1 base and 0 bases, with 7 bases remaining between them. CDR3: CASSLGGNSYEQYF. CDR3 in DNA: TGTGCCAGCAGCTTAGGCGGAAACTCCTACGAGCAGTACTTC.